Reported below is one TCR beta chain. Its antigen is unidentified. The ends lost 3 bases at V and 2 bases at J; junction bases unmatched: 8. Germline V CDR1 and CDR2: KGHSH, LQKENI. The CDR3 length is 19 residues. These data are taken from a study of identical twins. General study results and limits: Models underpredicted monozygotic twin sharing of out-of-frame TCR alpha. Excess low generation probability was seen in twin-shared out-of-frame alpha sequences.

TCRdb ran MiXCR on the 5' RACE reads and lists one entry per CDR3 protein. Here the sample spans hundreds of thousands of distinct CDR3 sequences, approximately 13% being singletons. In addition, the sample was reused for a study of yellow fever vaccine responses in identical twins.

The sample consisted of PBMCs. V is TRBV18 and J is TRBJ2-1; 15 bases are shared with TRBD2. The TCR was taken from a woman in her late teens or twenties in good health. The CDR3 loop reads CASSPGTSGRTRTYNEQFF. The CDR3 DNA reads TGTGCCAGCTCACCTGGGACTAGCGGGAGGACCAGGACCTACAATGAGCAGTTCTTC.